The next 3 T cell receptor beta chains were all read from a single sample in a study of T-cell reconstitution after alpha-beta-depleted transplantation in children. Unique molecular identifiers were built into the TCRbeta library. TCRdb reprocessed the PCR reads with MiXCR, giving one entry per CDR3 protein. The sample records about 150,000 distinct CDR3 sequences, 8.8% being singletons. Specimen: PBMCs, mostly from graft donor cells, collected 180 days after TCRalphabeta/CD19-depleted stem cell transplant. Receptors originate from a female patient between 2 and 15 years old who had a stem cell transplant for congenital amegakaryocytic thrombocytopenia, so the T cells may come from the graft donor.

This clonotype appeared many times. J is TRBJ2-3 and V is TRBV10-3, with TRBD1 identical over 9 bases. This CDR3 has 13 residues. Germline CDR1 is ENHRY and CDR2 is SYGVKD. V shed 6 bases and J 5 bases; nucleotides not matched to a gene: 3. The CDR3 is CAIRRTGEDTQYF. The CDR3 nucleotides are TGTGCCATCAGGAGGACAGGGGAAGATACGCAGTATTTT.

This clonotype showed up many times. This chain links TRBV15 with TRBJ2-3, with 10 positions matching TRBD2. Germline CDR1 LNHNV, CDR2 YYDKDF (reference sequence). The CDR3 has 16 amino acids. The V gene end was trimmed by 2 bases and the J gene end by 5 bases; junction bases not matched to a gene: 7. The CDR3 spells CATSRLAGVFRDTQYF. CDR3 coding DNA: TGTGCCACCAGCAGACTAGCGGGAGTTTTCAGAGATACGCAGTATTTT.

This clonotype showed up many times. The junction shows a germline mismatch at one end, possibly a read error. The V and J genes are TRBV5-1 and TRBJ2-7, with D possibly matching TRBD1 (6 bases). The germline gives CDR1 SGHRS, CDR2 YFSETQ. CDR3 length: 17 amino acids. The CDR3 loop is CASRLGSDSLVKLEQYF. CDR3 sequence (DNA): TGCGCCAGCAGGTTGGGGTCGGACAGCCTGGTAAAACTCGAGCAGTACTTC.